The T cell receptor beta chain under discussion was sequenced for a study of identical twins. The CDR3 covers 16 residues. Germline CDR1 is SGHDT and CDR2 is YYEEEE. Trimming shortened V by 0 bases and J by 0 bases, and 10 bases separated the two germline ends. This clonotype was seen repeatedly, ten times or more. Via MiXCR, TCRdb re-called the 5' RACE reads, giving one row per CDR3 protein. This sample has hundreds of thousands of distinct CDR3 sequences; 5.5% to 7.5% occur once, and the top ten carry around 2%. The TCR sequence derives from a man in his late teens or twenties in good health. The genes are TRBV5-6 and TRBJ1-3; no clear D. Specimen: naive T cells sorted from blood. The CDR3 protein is CASSLAGSVSGNTIYF. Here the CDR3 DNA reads TGTGCCAGCAGCTTGGCCGGCAGCGTCTCTGGAAACACCATATATTTT.